This T cell receptor (beta chain) emerged from a study of siplizumab effects on memory and regulatory T cells. Study outcomes and limitations: No naive or memory phenotype could be assigned to roughly 75-97% of proliferating clones. The diversity of naive T cells seemed greater than that of memory cells, and their alloresponse contribution seemed major. Significantly reduced by siplizumab was the cumulative frequency of alloreactive sequences, namely those traceable to unstimulated CD4+ memory cells.

Some 94,000 TCR templates underwent assay in every sample. Data came from immunoSEQ multiplex PCR; TCRdb stores just in-frame clones and leaves some out. The sample has some 100,000 clones, around 92% seen once. The V and J ends lost 6 bases and 5 bases, in that order; junction bases with no gene match: 8. The CDR3 is made up of 14 amino acids. Per germline, CDR1 MNHEY and CDR2 SMNVEV (reference sequence). As concerns this clone: Antigen specificity is unknown.

This sequence was found in a human donor in good health. Some clones in this sample may be carry-over from other donors' samples. Sequenced input: CD4+ T cells sorted from blood. This chain uses TRBV27 with TRBJ2-5; 8 bases agree with TRBD1. The CDR3 DNA is TGTGCCAGCAGATATTCAGGGGGCACGGAGACCCAGTACTTC. This sequence encodes CASRYSGGTETQYF.